Described below is a single T cell receptor (beta chain) sequence and its context. The data were produced by immunoSEQ multiplex PCR, yet TCRdb's version contains in-frame clones alone and is incomplete. The data hold fewer than 80,000 clones, with approximately 92% observed a single time. V was cut by 10 bases and J by 7 bases, with 16 bases left in between. This CDR3 spans 12 amino acids. CDR1 and CDR2 (germline): LNHDA, SQIVND (reference sequence). This sample was taken from a study of blood T cell repertoires in COVID-19. The genes are TRBV19 and TRBJ1-1; D possibly corresponds to TRBD1 (6 bases). This TCR was sampled from a human donor in a cohort sampled during active COVID-19. Source material: peripheral blood. CDR3 region: CATLAQGFEAFF. CDR3 nucleotide sequence: TGTGCCACACTCGCACAGGGCTTTGAAGCTTTCTTT.